What follows is one TCR beta chain and its context. The antigen it binds to is not known. Qualities for individual bases were not recorded, and no much larger clone is one base off. The TCR beta CDR3 regions were amplified from RNA transcripts. The first round of RT-PCR for the TCR CDR3 was performed with the HTBI primer set and the Qiagen OneStep RT-PCR kit. Libraries were constructed in a second round of multiplex PCR, after which size selection and purification were performed. Libraries were sequenced paired-end with 100 bp reads on an Illumina HiSeq2000. As for the authors' bioinformatics: SOAPnuke was used to process the raw data, removing reads that contained adapters or uncalled bases, had a mean Phred below 15, or lacked an exact match to the constant primer or identifier. COPE v1.2.5 was used to merge high-quality paired reads, and clonotypes were defined as unique nucleotide sequences. MiTCR v1.1 was used to align the clonotypes against IMGT TRBV, TRBD and TRBJ reference segments. Analysis was restricted to V-J combinations with a frequency above 0.0001, which covered roughly 99% of repertoires. The TCS score was defined as F50 (clonal expansion) divided by E x V (chaos), with BLOSUM62-based TCRdist calculated between CDR3 peptides within each V-J. Welch's t-statistics and random forest reduced around 520 V-J features to 13, which were used in a naive Bayes classifier (R e1071). Through fastp at Q25 and MiXCR, TCRdb rebuilt clones from the public reads, retaining in-frame beta chains. Each record represents a unique CDR3 protein, reported with the most common genes and DNA among its rows. TCRdb assigned the V and J calls; the authors' analysis was not used. Across this sample there are about 560,000 distinct CDR3 sequences, with approximately 16% seen only once. Of the sample, 18% is held by the ten largest clones.

Stable Graves' hyperthyroidism was defined as no progression to ophthalmopathy during 18 months of follow-up. The hyperthyroidism patients were between 18 and 65 years old and newly diagnosed, with a disease duration of less than 2 months. Any patient with an uncontrolled infection, another autoimmune disease, pregnancy or lactation was excluded. Clinical symptoms, serum thyroxine and TRAb, thyroid ultrasound, and orbital computed tomography formed the basis for the diagnoses. PBMCs were separated from 7.5 to 10 ml of fresh peripheral blood using Ficoll-Paque density gradient centrifugation. Total RNA was extracted with Trizol reagent, and quality was checked on an Agilent 2100 Bioanalyzer. Looking up the germline V gene yields CDR1 MNHEY and CDR2 SVGAGI. There are 15 amino acids in the CDR3, from cysteine to phenylalanine inclusive. The only DNA kept is the CDR3, 45 bases in frame from the first base. Trimming accounts for 0 bases at V and 7 bases at J, while the number of junction bases matched to no gene is 5.

The sample belongs to a study of T cells in Graves' hyperthyroidism and ophthalmopathy (dated by TCRdb to about 2019). General notes on the study: Peripheral blood samples were taken at the time of initial diagnosis, prior to any treatment. A discovery cohort of roughly 96 patients, roughly 43 with Graves' ophthalmopathy and over 55 with stable Graves' hyperthyroidism, was used to find distinguishing TCR V-J signatures. An independent validation cohort of 18 to 20 hyperthyroidism patients and 17 patients who later progressed to ophthalmopathy tested prospective prediction of ophthalmopathy. For training and testing, the roughly 97 patients in the discovery cohort were randomly divided in a 7:3 ratio. The study also compared thyroid tissue and blood T-cell repertoires from about six Graves' hyperthyroidism patients. After sampling, hyperthyroidism patients received methimazole starting at 30 mg daily, and ophthalmopathy patients received high-dose intravenous methylprednisolone. TCR Vbeta CDR3 sequencing of approximately 140 peripheral blood samples (approximately 44 ophthalmopathy, 75 hyperthyroidism and some 17 progressor patients) is reported in the paper. Beyond this particular receptor, the publication reports: During validation, the model predicted progression to ophthalmopathy a median of about 6.3 months ahead of onset, with approximately 71% sensitivity and less than 85% specificity. In cross-validation, a model built on a 13 V-J signature told ophthalmopathy apart from stable hyperthyroidism with just under 90% sensitivity and roughly 81% specificity, and in testing the same model reached 80%/75%. No statistical method was used to set the sample size in advance, and investigators knew the group allocation. Most expanded thyroid clonotypes (frequency above 0.001) were also detected in blood, suggesting blood repertoires may reflect thyroid immune responses.

The rearrangement combines TRBV6-5 with TRBJ1-4; 7 middle bases align to TRBD1. The sample consisted of blood. This TCR came from a woman younger than 35 with Graves' hyperthyroidism. The sequenced DNA is TGTGCCAGCAGTTACTCGACAGGGTCGGTTGAAAAACTGTTTTTT. This sequence encodes CASSYSTGSVEKLFF.